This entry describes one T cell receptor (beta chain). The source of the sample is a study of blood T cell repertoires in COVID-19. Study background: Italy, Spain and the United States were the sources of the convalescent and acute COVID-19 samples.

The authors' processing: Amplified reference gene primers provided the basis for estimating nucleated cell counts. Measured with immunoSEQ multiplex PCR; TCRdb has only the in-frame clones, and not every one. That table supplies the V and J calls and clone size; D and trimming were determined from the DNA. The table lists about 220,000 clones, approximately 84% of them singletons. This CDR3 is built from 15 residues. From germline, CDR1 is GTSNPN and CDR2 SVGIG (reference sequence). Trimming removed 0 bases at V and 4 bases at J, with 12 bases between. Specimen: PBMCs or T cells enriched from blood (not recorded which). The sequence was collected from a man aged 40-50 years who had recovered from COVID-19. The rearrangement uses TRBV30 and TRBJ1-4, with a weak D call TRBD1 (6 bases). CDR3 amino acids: CAWSVILGGNEKLFF. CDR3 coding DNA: TGTGCCTGGAGTGTGATATTAGGGGGTAATGAAAAACTGTTTTTT. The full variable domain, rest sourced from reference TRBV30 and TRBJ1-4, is SQTIHQWPATLVQPVGSPLSLECTVEGTSNPNLYWYRQAAGRGLQLLFYSVGIGQISSEVPQNLSASRPQDRQFILSSKKLLLSDSGFYLCAWSVILGGNEKLFFGSGTQLSVL.